This T cell receptor beta chain is from a study of blood T cell repertoires in COVID-19. As for the study in general: Samples came from the United States, Italy and Spain, spanning acute and convalescent COVID-19. The analysed material was cDNA or gDNA that came from T cells, B-cell-depleted T cells, or PBMCs.

Clones were read by immunoSEQ multiplex PCR, and TCRdb kept only the in-frame ones, dropping some. The sample holds approximately 340,000 clones; roughly nine tenths are singletons and the top ten take 0.86%. Cohorts were determined from participant-reported clinical history. Contact with a PCR-confirmed or clinician-diagnosed COVID-19 case occurred within 2 weeks of entry. The CDR3 runs to 13 residues. Germline V lookup: CDR1 MNHNS, CDR2 SASEGT. V lost 4 bases, J lost 2 bases, and 8 bases lay in between. The chain combines TRBV6-1 with TRBJ1-2; unclear D gene. The sequenced sample was PBMCs or T cells enriched from blood (not recorded which). This receptor was identified in a woman between 40 and 50 years old who had been exposed to COVID-19. The CDR3 nucleotides read TGTGCCAGCAGTGCAACAGAAAACTATGGCTACACCTTC. Encoded protein: CASSATENYGYTF.